These T cell receptor beta chains were read from a single sample in a study of PD-1 blockade in classical Hodgkin lymphoma. Libraries were prepared by immunoSEQ multiplex PCR; TCRdb keeps only in-frame clonotypes and omits some of them. The data show almost 85,000 clones, around 90% seen once. The specimen was peripheral blood mononuclear cells (PBMCs), collected at baseline. These receptors were collected from a human donor with classical Hodgkin lymphoma. The CDR3 runs from the conserved cysteine through the conserved F or W. Fields, in order: J gene, V gene, clone size, D gene, CDR3 DNA, CDR3 protein. D genes are given only for firm matches. Clone size is given for some rows only: seen once, a few or many times, or a class if the clone is expanded.

TRBJ1-1,TRBV19,NA,TRBD1,TGTGCCACCTCGACAGACAGGGGGCCTGAAGCTTTCTTT,CATSTDRGPEAFF
TRBJ1-1,TRBV5-8,few,NA,TGTGCCAGCAGCCCCGGGACACCCGTGAAACACACTGAAGCTTTCTTT,CASSPGTPVKHTEAFF
TRBJ2-2,TRBV19,once,NA,TGTGCCAGTAGTATAGCACGCCAGCGAACAACTACCGGGGAGCTGTTTTTT,CASSIARQRTTTGELFF
TRBJ2-1,TRBV19,NA,TRBD1,TGTGCCAGTAGTAACCCGGGACAGGGGGCGGCTGAGCAGTTCTTC,CASSNPGQGAAEQFF
TRBJ2-1,TRBV7-2,NA,NA,TGTGCCAGCAGCCCCCTAGGTACCGGCTCCTACAATGAGCAGTTCTTC,CASSPLGTGSYNEQFF
TRBJ1-2,TRBV19,NA,NA,TGTGCCAGTAAATCCGGGGGTGGCTACACCTTC,CASKSGGGYTF
TRBJ1-5,TRBV10-3,NA,NA,TGTGCCATCAGTGGGGGGGACTCCAATCAGCCCCAGCATTTT,CAISGGDSNQPQHF
TRBJ2-3,TRBV5-5,once,NA,TGTGCCAGCAGCCTCCTAGGCCTAGAGGTCGCAGATACGCAGTATTTT,CASSLLGLEVADTQYF
TRBJ2-3,TRBV30,NA,TRBD2,TGTGCCTGGACGGGAGGGATGGGAGATACGCAGTATTTT,CAWTGGMGDTQYF
TRBJ1-1,TRBV2,NA,TRBD1,TGTGCCAGCAGCGCCGGGACAGGGAGTGAAGCTTTCTTT,CASSAGTGSEAFF
TRBJ1-1,TRBV7-9,NA,NA,TGTGCCAGCAGCTACTCCGACCGTCCGGAAGCTTTCTTT,CASSYSDRPEAFF
TRBJ2-2,TRBV7-9,NA,NA,TGTGCCAGCAGCCCGCCCTACAGAGACACCGGGGAGCTGTTTTTT,CASSPPYRDTGELFF
TRBJ2-1,TRBV27,NA,NA,TGTGCCAGCAGTCAGGAGGGGTCAAATGAGCAGTTCTTC,CASSQEGSNEQFF
TRBJ1-3,TRBV2,NA,NA,TGTGCCAGCAGCGGGGGCAACTCTGGAAACACCATATATTTT,CASSGGNSGNTIYF
TRBJ2-7,TRBV27,NA,TRBD1,TGTGCCAGCAGTCCCCAGGGGGCTTGGGTCTACGAGCAGTACTTC,CASSPQGAWVYEQYF
TRBJ2-3,TRBV25-1,few,NA,TGTGCCAGCAGTGACGACGAGGATGTAAGAGATACGCAGTATTTT,CASSDDEDVRDTQYF
TRBJ2-1,TRBV5-5,NA,NA,TGTGCCAGCAGCTTCGGCGGGAACACGCACAATGAGCAGTTCTTC,CASSFGGNTHNEQFF
TRBJ1-3,TRBV6-5,NA,NA,TGTGCCAGCAGTTACGCGACAGGTTTCGAGAACACCATATATTTT,CASSYATGFENTIYF